This TCR beta chain was recovered during a study of spatial heterogeneity in lung cancer. CDR3 length: 13 amino acids. V gave up 1 base and J gave up 4 bases, with 7 bases separating them. Germline V gene lookup returns CDR1 WSHSY and CDR2 SAAADI. TCRdb re-derived calls from the 5' RACE reads in MiXCR, one entry per CDR3 protein. The sample shows hundreds of distinct CDR3 sequences, 20% to 30% of them seen only once. Noted time point: sample taken at primary tumor resection. In this sample, this clonotype turned up once. Being off target in a library aimed at alpha chains, this beta chain has a size of little meaning.

The chain couples TRBV10-2 to TRBJ1-2; unclear D gene. The clonotype originates from a male donor with early-stage non-small cell lung cancer. Sequenced here: normal lung tissue next to the tumor, sampled at surgery. This chain's CDR3 is CASSEFAAYGYTF. The CDR3 nucleotides are TGCGCCAGCAGTGAGTTTGCAGCCTATGGCTACACCTTC.